The 6 T cell receptor beta chains below come from one sample, sequenced in a study of T-cell memory formation after mild COVID-19. Using its own MiXCR run on the 5' RACE reads, TCRdb lists one record per CDR3 protein. The table includes about 250,000 distinct CDR3 sequences, about a sixth detected once. The sample taken for sequencing was PBMCs or a T cell subset sorted from them (not recorded which). The origin of the receptors is a man younger than 35 who had mild COVID-19 (a few samples of this study predate the infection). Cell type and time point are not known.

This clonotype was seen only a few times. The V call is TRBV4-2, the J call TRBJ2-3; TRBD1 matches at 12 bases. The CDR3 totals 14 residues. V gave up 5 bases and J gave up 4 bases; unmatched junction bases: 1. Per the germline V gene, CDR1 is LGHNA and CDR2 is YNFKEQ. The CDR3 loop reads CASSGTGGPDTQYF. For the CDR3, the DNA is TGTGCCAGCAGCGGGACAGGGGGCCCAGATACGCAGTATTTT.

There are a few counts of this clonotype. This chain joins TRBV7-2 and TRBJ1-2; unclear D gene. Deletions cut 1 base from V and 4 bases from J, with 7 bases between. The CDR3 has 13 residues. Germline V gene data show CDR1 as SGHTA and CDR2 as FQGNSA. CDR3 region: CASSLVQIYGYTF. In DNA, the CDR3 is TGTGCCAGCAGCTTAGTTCAGATCTATGGCTACACCTTC.

The CDR3 sequence is CASSLSGASGSYEQYV. The CDR3 DNA reads as TGTGCCAGCAGTTTATCTGGCGCCTCGGGCTCCTACGAGCAGTACGTC. The rearrangement uses TRBV28 and TRBJ2-7, with D unresolved. The V end lost 1 base, the J end lost 0 bases, and 13 bases lay between the germline ends. Germline V gene data show CDR1 as MDHEN and CDR2 as SYDVKM. The CDR3 is made up of 16 amino acids.

In this sample, this clonotype turned up a few times. V and J are TRBV4-3 and TRBJ2-7; D remains unclear. V was cut by 0 bases and J by 4 bases, with 7 bases left in between. The germline V gene encodes CDR1 LGHNA and CDR2 YSLEER. CDR3 length equals 13 residues. The DNA of the CDR3 is TGCGCCAGCAGCCAAGAGGGCAGTTACGAGCAGTACTTC. It specifies CASSQEGSYEQYF.

This clonotype has just a few counts. V gene TRBV6-1 combines with J gene TRBJ2-3; 9 bases are a match to TRBD2. Germline loops: CDR1 MNHNS, CDR2 SASEGT. The CDR3 runs 17 residues. The J segment lost 5 bases and the V segment lost 0 bases, leaving 9 bases of the junction unmatched. Here the CDR3 reads CASSEAPAGGLGDTQYF. CDR3 nucleotides: TGTGCCAGCAGTGAAGCGCCGGCGGGGGGGCTCGGAGATACGCAGTATTTT.

This clonotype was seen only a few times. The chain couples TRBV11-2 to TRBJ2-2; tentative D call: TRBD1 (6 bases). The CDR3 contains 16 residues. V lost 7 bases and J 6 bases, leaving 21 bases between the germline ends. Germline V gene lookup returns CDR1 SGHAT and CDR2 FQNNGV. CDR3 residues: CASKIPGTTSSGELFF. The CDR3 DNA reads as TGTGCCAGCAAAATTCCCGGGACAACGTCATCCGGGGAGCTGTTTTTT.